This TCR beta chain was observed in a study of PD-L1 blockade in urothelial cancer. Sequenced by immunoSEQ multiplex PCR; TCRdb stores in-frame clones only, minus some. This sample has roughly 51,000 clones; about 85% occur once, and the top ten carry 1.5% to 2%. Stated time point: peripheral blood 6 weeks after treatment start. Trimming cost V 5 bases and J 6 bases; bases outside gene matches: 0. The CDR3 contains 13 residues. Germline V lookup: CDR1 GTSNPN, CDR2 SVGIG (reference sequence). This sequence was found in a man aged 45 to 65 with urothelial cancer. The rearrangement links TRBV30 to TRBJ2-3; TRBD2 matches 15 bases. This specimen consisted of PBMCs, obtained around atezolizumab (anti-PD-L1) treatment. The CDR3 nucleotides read TGTGCCTGGGGACTAGCGGGGGGGGATACGCAGTATTTT. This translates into CAWGLAGGDTQYF. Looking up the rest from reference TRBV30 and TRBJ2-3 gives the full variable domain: SQTIHQWPATLVQPVGSPLSLECTVEGTSNPNLYWYRQAAGRGLQLLFYSVGIGQISSEVPQNLSASRPQDRQFILSSKKLLLSDSGFYLCAWGLAGGDTQYFGPGTRLTVL.